The clone carrying this TCR beta chain was seen a few times. Antigen: not known. PCR was performed a second time for about 7 to 11 cycles using a sample-barcoded 5' primer and a J-beta primer mix. Carrying 12 random nucleotides, a template-switch adaptor labeled each individual cDNA molecule. Samples each returned at least 2.5 million CDR3-containing paired-end reads. TCRdb reprocessed the 5' RACE reads via MiXCR and lists one record per CDR3 protein. The repertoire includes around 1,500,000 distinct CDR3 sequences, about 28% of them detected once, and approximately 7.7% sits in the top ten. CDR3 length equals 15 residues. Germline loops: CDR1 SGHRS, CDR2 YFSETQ. The V end was cut by 2 bases, the J end by 4 bases, with 14 bases between. This specimen comes from a study of blood T cells in healthy people across ages. Study findings and constraints: From one million sequenced T cells, diversity estimates were lower bounds. The study found more naive CD4+ cells and higher diversity in long-lived than aged donors.

Sequencing was done on a sample of blood. The chain carries TRBV5-1 and TRBJ2-3; the D call may be TRBD1 or TRBD2 (6 bases each). The receptor's source is a woman aged 30 to 39 in good health. This CDR3 is CASSFGGGPADTQYF. As DNA, the CDR3 is TGCGCCAGCAGCTTTGGAGGGGGACCAGCAGATACGCAGTATTTT.